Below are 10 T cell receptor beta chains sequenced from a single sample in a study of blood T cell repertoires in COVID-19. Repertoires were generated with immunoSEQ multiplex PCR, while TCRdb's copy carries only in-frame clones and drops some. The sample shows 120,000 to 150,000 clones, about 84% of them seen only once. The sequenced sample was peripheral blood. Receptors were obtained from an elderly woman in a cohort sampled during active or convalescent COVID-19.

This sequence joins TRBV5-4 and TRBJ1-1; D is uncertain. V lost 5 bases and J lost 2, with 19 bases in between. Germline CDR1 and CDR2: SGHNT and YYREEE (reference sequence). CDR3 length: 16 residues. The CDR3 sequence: CASSSDGVRSNTEAFF. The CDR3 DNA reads TGTGCCAGCAGTTCAGACGGAGTCAGATCTAACACTGAAGCTTTCTTT. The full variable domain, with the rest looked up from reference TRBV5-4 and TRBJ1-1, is ETGVTQSPTHLIKTRGQQVTLRCSSQSGHNTVSWYQQALGQGPQFIFQYYREEENGRGNFPPRFSGLQFPNYSSELNVNALELDDSALYLCASSSDGVRSNTEAFFGQGTRLTVV.

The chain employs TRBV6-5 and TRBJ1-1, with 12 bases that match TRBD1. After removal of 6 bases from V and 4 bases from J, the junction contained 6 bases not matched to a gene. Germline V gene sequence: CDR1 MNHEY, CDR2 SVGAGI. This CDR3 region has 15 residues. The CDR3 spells CASRPGTGGGTEAFF. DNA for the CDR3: TGTGCCAGCAGGCCCGGGACAGGGGGCGGCACTGAAGCTTTCTTT.

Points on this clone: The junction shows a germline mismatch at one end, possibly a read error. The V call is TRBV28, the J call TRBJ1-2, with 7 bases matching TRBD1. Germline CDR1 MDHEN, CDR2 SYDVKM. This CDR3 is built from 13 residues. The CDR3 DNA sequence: TGTGCCAGCAGTTTACCGGGACAGTACTTCCCATTCTTC. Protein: CASSLPGQYFPFF.

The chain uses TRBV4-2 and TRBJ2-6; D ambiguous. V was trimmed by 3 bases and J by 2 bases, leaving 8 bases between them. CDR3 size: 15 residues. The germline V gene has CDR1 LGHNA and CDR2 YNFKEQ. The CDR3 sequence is CASSHHNTGANVLTF. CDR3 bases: TGTGCCAGCAGCCACCACAATACTGGGGCCAACGTCCTGACTTTC.

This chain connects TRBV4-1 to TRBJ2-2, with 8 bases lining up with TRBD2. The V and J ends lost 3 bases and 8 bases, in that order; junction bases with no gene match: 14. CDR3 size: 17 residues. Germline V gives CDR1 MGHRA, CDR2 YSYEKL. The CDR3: CASSQPRLSGEPGELFF. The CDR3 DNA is TGCGCCAGCAGCCAGCCCCGCCTTAGCGGGGAACCTGGGGAGCTGTTTTTT.

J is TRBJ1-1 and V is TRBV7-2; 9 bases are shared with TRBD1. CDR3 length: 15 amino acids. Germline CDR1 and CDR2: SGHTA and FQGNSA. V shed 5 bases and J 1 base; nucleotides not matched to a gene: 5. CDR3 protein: CASSPRTGANTEAFF. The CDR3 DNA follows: TGTGCCAGCAGCCCAAGGACAGGGGCGAACACTGAAGCTTTCTTT.

The DNA for the CDR3 is TGTGCCAGCAGCCTAGGACAGGCGTATGGCTACACCTTC. Its translation: CASSLGQAYGYTF. The chain uses TRBV2 and TRBJ1-2; 7 nucleotides agree with TRBD1. V shed 6 bases and J 5 bases; nucleotides not matched to a gene: 6. Germline loops: CDR1 SNHLY, CDR2 FYNNEI. The CDR3 contains 13 residues.

The CDR3 loop reads CSARFFGYTF. In DNA, the CDR3 is TGCAGTGCCCGTTTCTTTGGCTACACCTTC. This sequence joins TRBV20-1 and TRBJ1-2, with D unclear. Germline values: CDR1 DFQATT, CDR2 SNEGSKA (reference sequence). The CDR3 contains 10 residues. Trimming left V 6 bases short and J 7 bases short, with 9 bases between.

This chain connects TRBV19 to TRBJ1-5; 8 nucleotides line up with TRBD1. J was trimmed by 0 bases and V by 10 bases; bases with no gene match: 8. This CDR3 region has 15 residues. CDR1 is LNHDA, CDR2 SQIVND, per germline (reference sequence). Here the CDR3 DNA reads TGTGCCACCCAGACAGGGGATAATAGCAATCAGCCCCAGCATTTT. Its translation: CATQTGDNSNQPQHF.

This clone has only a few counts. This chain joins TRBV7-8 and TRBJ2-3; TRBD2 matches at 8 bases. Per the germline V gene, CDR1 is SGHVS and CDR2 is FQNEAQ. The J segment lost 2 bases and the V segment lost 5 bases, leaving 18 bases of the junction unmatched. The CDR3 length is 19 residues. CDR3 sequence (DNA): TGTGCCAGCAGCGACTCCATCGCCGACGGGGGGGCTTTCACAGATACGCAGTATTTT. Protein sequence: CASSDSIADGGAFTDTQYF.